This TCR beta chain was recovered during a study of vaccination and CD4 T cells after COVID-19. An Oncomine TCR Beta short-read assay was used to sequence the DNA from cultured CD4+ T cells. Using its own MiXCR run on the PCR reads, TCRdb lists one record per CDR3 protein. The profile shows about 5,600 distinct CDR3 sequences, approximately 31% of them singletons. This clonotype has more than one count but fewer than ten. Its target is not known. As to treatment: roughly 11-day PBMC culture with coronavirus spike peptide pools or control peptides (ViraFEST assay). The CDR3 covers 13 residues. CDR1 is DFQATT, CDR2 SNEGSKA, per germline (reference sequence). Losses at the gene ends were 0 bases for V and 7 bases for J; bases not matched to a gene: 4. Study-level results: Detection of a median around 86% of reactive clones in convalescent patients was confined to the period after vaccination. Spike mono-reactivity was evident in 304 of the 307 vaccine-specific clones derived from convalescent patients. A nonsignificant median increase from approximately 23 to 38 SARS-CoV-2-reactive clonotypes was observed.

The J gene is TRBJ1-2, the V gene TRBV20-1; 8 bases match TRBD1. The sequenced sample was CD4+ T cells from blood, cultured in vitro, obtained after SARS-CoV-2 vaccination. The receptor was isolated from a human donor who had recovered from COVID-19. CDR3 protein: CSARDPGGGGYTF. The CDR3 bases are TGCAGTGCTAGAGATCCAGGGGGCGGTGGCTACACCTTC.